These 6 T cell receptor beta chains were all obtained from the same sample, sequenced in a study of vaccination and CD4 T cells after COVID-19 (dated 2022 in TCRdb). Library generation was performed with PCR. The listed sequencing device is Illumina iSeq 100. DNA from cultured CD4+ T cells was subjected to TCR sequencing with the Oncomine TCR Beta short-read assay at the Johns Hopkins FTIC core. The raw public data were reprocessed by TCRdb itself: fastp quality trimming at Q25, MiXCR clonotype calling, in-frame beta chains only. Each CDR3 protein appears once, grouped with its most common genes and DNA. The sample contains 7,500 to 10,000 distinct CDR3 sequences, 55% to 65% of them found a single time. Roughly 12% of the sample is held by the ten biggest clonotypes. Antigens for these TCRs are unknown. Sample treatment or condition, as interpreted from the label and publication: approximately 9-day PBMC culture with coronavirus spike peptide pools or control peptides (ViraFEST assay).

Source: cultured CD4+ T cells from blood, taken after SARS-CoV-2 vaccination. The origin of the receptors is a human donor with COVID-19.

The chain couples TRBV27 to TRBJ2-2; the match to TRBD1 covers 8 bases. The junction had 4 bases not matched to a gene; V was cut back by 4 bases and J by 3 bases. Germline V gene lookup returns CDR1 MNHEY and CDR2 SMNVEV (reference sequence). The length of the CDR3 is 15 residues. The CDR3 protein is CASSSGTGYTGELFF. The CDR3 DNA reads TGTGCCAGCAGTTCCGGGACAGGTTACACCGGGGAGCTGTTTTTT.

The chain has TRBV15 and TRBJ2-1; 9 bases map to TRBD1. V lost 6 bases, J lost 2 bases, and 5 bases stayed unmatched. This CDR3 is 15 amino acids long. Germline CDR1 and CDR2: LNHNV and YYDKDF (reference sequence). The CDR3 DNA reads as TGTGCCACCAGTAGGGACAGGGTGACCTACAATGAGCAGTTCTTC. It translates to CATSRDRVTYNEQFF.

The sample holds a few counts of this clonotype. J is TRBJ1-2 and V is TRBV7-2, with a possible D match to TRBD1 (5 bases). The ends were cut back, 5 bases at V and 3 bases at J, with 10 bases in the middle. The CDR3 covers 13 residues. In germline, CDR1 is SGHTA, CDR2 FQGNSA. CDR3 bases: TGTGCCAGCAGCCGAGACAGAGACTATGGCTACACCTTC. Encoded protein: CASSRDRDYGYTF.

The rearrangement joins TRBV6-5 to TRBJ1-6; 7 nucleotides align to TRBD1. This CDR3 is 16 amino acids long. Germline V CDR1 and CDR2: MNHEY, SVGAGI. V was pared by 3 bases and J by 7 bases, with 9 bases of the junction left unmatched. The CDR3 protein is CASSYFSGQTNSPLHF. The CDR3 nucleotides read TGTGCCAGCAGTTATTTTTCGGGACAGACAAATTCACCCCTCCACTTT.

CDR3: CASSPTGSYGYTF. DNA of the CDR3: TGTGCCAGCAGTCCAACAGGGTCCTATGGCTACACCTTC. The rearrangement joins TRBV7-8 to TRBJ1-2; possibly TRBD1 for D (6 bases). Trimming left V 6 bases short and J 4 bases short, with 12 bases between. The CDR3 runs to 13 residues. Per the germline V gene, CDR1 is SGHVS and CDR2 is FQNEAQ.

This clonotype was recorded a few times. V gene TRBV12-3 or TRBV12-4 combines with J gene TRBJ2-7; possibly TRBD2 for D (5 bases). This CDR3 spans 14 amino acids. Trimming stripped 7 bases from V and 0 bases from J, with 13 bases between. The CDR3, as DNA: TGTGCCAGCATGTCGGGCGGAGGCTCCTACGAGCAGTACTTC. Translating gives CASMSGGGSYEQYF.